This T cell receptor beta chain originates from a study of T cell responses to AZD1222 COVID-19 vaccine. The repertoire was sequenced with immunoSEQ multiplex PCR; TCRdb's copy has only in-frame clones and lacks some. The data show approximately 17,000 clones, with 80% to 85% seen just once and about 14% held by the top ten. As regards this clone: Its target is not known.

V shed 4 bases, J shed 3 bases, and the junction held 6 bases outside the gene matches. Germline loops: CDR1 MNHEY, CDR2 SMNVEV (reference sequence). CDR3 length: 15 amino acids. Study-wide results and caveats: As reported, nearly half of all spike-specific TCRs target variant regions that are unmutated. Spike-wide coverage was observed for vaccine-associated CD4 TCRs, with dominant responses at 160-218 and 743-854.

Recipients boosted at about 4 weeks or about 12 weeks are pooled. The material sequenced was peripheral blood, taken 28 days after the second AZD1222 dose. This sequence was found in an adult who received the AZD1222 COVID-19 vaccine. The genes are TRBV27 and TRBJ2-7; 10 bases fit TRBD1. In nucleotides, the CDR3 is TGTGCCAGCAGTTGGGAGGGACAGGGGATCTACGAGCAGTACTTC. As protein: CASSWEGQGIYEQYF.